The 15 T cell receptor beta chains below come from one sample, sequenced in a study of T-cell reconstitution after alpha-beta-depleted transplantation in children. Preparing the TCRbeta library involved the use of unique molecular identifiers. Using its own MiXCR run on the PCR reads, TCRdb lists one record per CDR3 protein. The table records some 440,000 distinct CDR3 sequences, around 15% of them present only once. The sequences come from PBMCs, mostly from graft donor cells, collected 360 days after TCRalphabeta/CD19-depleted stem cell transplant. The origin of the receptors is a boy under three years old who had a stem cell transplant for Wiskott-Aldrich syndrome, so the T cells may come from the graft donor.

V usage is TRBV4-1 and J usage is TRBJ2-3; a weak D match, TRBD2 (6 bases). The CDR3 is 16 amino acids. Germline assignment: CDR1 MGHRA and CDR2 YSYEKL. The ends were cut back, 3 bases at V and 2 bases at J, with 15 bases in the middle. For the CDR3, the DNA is TGCGCCAGCAGCCAGGCGCCTAGCGCCCCCACAGATACGCAGTATTTT. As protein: CASSQAPSAPTDTQYF.

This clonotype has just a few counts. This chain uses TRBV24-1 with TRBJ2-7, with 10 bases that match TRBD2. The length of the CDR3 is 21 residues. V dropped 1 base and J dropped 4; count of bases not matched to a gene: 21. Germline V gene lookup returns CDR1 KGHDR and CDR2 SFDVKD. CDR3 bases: TGTGCCACCAGTGATTTTAGGCCCCGCCTAGCGGGAGCCCGTAAAGTTTACGAGCAGTACTTC. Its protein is CATSDFRPRLAGARKVYEQYF.

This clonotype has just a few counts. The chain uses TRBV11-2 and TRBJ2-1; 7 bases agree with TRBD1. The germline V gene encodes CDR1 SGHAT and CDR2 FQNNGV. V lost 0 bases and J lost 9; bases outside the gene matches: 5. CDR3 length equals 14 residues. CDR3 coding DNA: TGTGCCAGCAGCTTAGATGTCAGGGGGACTGAGCAGTTCTTC. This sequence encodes CASSLDVRGTEQFF.

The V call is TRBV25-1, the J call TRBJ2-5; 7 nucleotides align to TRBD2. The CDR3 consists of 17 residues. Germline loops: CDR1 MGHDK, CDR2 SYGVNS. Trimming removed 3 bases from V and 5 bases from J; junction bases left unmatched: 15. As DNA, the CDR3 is TGTGCCAGCAGTGATGGGATGGGGTTTCAGGGAGGGGAGACCCAGTACTTC. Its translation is CASSDGMGFQGGETQYF.

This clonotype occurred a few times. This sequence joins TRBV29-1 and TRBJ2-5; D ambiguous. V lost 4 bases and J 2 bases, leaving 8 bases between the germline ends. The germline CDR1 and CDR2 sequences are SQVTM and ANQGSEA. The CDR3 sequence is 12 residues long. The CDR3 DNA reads TGCAGCGTTGGCCTGTCACAAGAGACCCAGTACTTC. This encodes CSVGLSQETQYF.

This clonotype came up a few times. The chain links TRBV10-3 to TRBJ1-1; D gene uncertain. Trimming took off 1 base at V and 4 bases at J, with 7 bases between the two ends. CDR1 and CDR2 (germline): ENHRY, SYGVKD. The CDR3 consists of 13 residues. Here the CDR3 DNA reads TGTGCCATCAGTGAGTTCGGGTCCACTGAAGCTTTCTTT. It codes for CAISEFGSTEAFF.

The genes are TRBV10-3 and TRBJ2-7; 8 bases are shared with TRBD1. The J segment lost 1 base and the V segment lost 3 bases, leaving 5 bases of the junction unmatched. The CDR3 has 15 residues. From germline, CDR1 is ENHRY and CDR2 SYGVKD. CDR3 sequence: CAISDIGQGSYEQYF. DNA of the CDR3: TGTGCCATCAGTGACATAGGACAGGGATCCTACGAGCAGTACTTC.

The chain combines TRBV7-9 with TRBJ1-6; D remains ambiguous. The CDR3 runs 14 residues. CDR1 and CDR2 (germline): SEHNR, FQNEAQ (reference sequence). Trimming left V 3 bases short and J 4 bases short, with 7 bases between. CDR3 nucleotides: TGTGCCAGCAGCTTCGCTACTTATAATTCACCCCTCCACTTT. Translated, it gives CASSFATYNSPLHF.

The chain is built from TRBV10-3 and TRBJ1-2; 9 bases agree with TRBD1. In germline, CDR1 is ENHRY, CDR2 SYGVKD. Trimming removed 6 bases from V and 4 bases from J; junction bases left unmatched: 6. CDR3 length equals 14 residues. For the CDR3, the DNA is TGTGCCATCAGGGGACAGGGAATGAGCTATGGCTACACCTTC. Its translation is CAIRGQGMSYGYTF.

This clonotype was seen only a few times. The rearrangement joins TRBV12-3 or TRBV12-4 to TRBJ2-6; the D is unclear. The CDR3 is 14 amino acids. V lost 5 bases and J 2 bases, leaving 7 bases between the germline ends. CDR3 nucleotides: TGTGCCAGCAGTAGGGAAACTGGGGCCAACGTCCTGACTTTC. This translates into CASSRETGANVLTF.

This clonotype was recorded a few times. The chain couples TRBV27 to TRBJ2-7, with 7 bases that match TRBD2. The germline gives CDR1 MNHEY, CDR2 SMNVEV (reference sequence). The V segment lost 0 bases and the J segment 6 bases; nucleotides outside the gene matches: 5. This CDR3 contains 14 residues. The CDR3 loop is CASSLSWEGGEQYF. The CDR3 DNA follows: TGTGCCAGCAGTTTATCGTGGGAGGGTGGCGAGCAGTACTTC.

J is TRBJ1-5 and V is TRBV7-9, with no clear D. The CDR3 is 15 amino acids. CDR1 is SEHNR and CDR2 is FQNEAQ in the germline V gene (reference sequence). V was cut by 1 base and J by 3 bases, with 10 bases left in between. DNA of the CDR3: TGTGCCAGCAGCTTAGGTGGACGGATCAATCAGCCCCAGCATTTT. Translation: CASSLGGRINQPQHF.

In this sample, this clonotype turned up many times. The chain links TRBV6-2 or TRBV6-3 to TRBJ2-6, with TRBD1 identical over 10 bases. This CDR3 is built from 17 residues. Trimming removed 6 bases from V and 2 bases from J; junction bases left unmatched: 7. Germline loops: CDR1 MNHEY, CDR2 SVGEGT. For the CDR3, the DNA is TGTGCCAGCAGGTCGGGACAGGGGAGGCCTGGGGCCAACGTCCTGACTTTC. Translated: CASRSGQGRPGANVLTF.

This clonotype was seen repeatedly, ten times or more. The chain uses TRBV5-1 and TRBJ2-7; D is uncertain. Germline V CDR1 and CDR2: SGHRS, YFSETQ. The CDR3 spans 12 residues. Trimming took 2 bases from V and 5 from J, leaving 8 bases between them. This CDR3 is CASSFAGNEQYF. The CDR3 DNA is TGCGCCAGCAGCTTTGCTGGGAACGAGCAGTACTTC.

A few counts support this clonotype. The CDR3 region is CASSDRGPRKETQYF. The CDR3 region has the DNA TGTGCCAGCAGCGACAGGGGTCCTCGCAAAGAGACCCAGTACTTC. The V and J genes are TRBV3-1 and TRBJ2-5; 8 bases align to TRBD1. This CDR3 spans 15 amino acids. The germline V gene has CDR1 LGHDT and CDR2 YNNKEL (reference sequence). J lost 3 bases, V lost 5 bases, and 8 bases had no gene match.